A single sample is the source of the 18 T cell receptor beta chains below, sequenced in a study of cytomegalovirus exposure and HLA in healthy donors. The PCR contained 60 Vbeta and 13 Jbeta primers. Using immunoSEQ multiplex PCR, the repertoire was profiled, and TCRdb retains in-frame clones only, with some absent. The table has approximately 190,000 clones, approximately 70% seen once. The sample was PBMCs. The source is a woman between 25 and 40 years old in good health and CMV-seronegative.

In this sample, this clone turned up a few times. This chain uses TRBV10-3 with TRBJ1-6; TRBD1 is a possible D gene (5 bases). The V gene lost 0 bases and the J gene lost 7 bases, with 7 bases spanning the gap. Germline CDR1 reads ENHRY; CDR2 reads SYGVKD. The CDR3 runs 14 residues. The CDR3 loop is CAISESAGNSPLHF. As DNA, the CDR3 is TGTGCCATCAGTGAGTCGGCAGGGAATTCACCCCTCCACTTT.

The chain combines TRBV7-9 with TRBJ1-1; TRBD1 aligns across 11 bases. Germline V gene data show CDR1 as SEHNR and CDR2 as FQNEAQ (reference sequence). The CDR3 extends over 15 amino acids. The V and J ends lost 1 base and 4 bases, in that order; junction bases with no gene match: 2. The CDR3 reads CASSLDGTGGTEAFF. The DNA of the CDR3 is TGTGCCAGCAGCTTAGATGGGACAGGGGGCACTGAAGCTTTCTTT.

This clone was seen only a few times. The genes are TRBV19 and TRBJ2-5; D gene uncertain. The CDR3 is 14 residues long. Trimming pared 1 base from V and 2 bases from J, leaving 8 bases between. Germline-derived CDR1 and CDR2 are LNHDA and SQIVND (reference sequence). CDR3 nucleotide sequence: TGTGCCAGTAGTATAGGTAATAGACAAGAGACCCAGTACTTC. Encoded protein: CASSIGNRQETQYF.

This rearrangement joins TRBV19 to TRBJ2-2; tentative D call: TRBD1 (5 bases). The germline V gene encodes CDR1 LNHDA and CDR2 SQIVND (reference sequence). V was cut by 3 bases and J by 6 bases, with 14 bases left in between. CDR3 size: 15 residues. CDR3 protein: CASSIRARAAGELFF. The DNA of the CDR3 is TGTGCCAGTAGTATTAGGGCCAGGGCTGCCGGGGAGCTGTTTTTT.

This clone was seen a handful of times. This chain joins TRBV19 and TRBJ2-1, with TRBD2 matching 8 bases. This CDR3 has 13 amino acids. CDR1 is LNHDA, CDR2 SQIVND, per germline (reference sequence). V lost 4 bases and J lost 9; bases outside the gene matches: 5. The CDR3 sequence is CASSTGLDSEQFF. The CDR3 DNA is TGTGCCAGTAGTACGGGACTAGACAGTGAGCAGTTCTTC.

The chain joins TRBV19 to TRBJ2-3; D might be TRBD1 (5 bases). V lost 2 bases to trimming and J lost 3 bases, with 9 bases between them. Germline V CDR1 and CDR2: LNHDA, SQIVND (reference sequence). The CDR3 runs 14 residues. The CDR3 DNA reads TGTGCCAGTAGTATACAGGGAAGAACAGATACGCAGTATTTT. Translation gives CASSIQGRTDTQYF.

The gene calls are TRBV15 and TRBJ2-7; perhaps TRBD1 as D (5 bases). The CDR3 runs to 12 residues. Germline V gene lookup returns CDR1 LNHNV and CDR2 YYDKDF (reference sequence). V lost 5 bases and J lost 6, with 11 bases in between. The CDR3 DNA follows: TGTGCCACCAGCCCAATCGACAGCGAGCAGTACTTC. It translates to CATSPIDSEQYF. Full variable domain (outside the CDR3, taken from reference TRBV15 and TRBJ2-7): DAMVIQNPRYQVTQFGKPVTLSCSQTLNHNVMYWYQQKSSQAPKLLFHYYDKDFNNEADTPDNFQSRRPNTSFCFLDIRSPGLGDTAMYLCATSPIDSEQYFGPGTRLTVT.

The chain joins TRBV27 to TRBJ2-2; D is uncertain. The germline V gene has CDR1 MNHEY and CDR2 SMNVEV (reference sequence). Trimming left V 2 bases short and J 1 base short, with 5 bases between. The CDR3 runs 14 residues. The CDR3 here is CASSLLLNTGELFF. DNA of the CDR3: TGTGCCAGCAGTTTACTATTGAACACCGGGGAGCTGTTTTTT.

This clone has more than one count but fewer than ten. The chain employs TRBV7-9 and TRBJ2-5; D is unclear. The length of the CDR3 is 12 residues. V lost 3 bases and J lost 13, with 15 bases in between. Germline-derived CDR1 and CDR2 are SEHNR and FQNEAQ (reference sequence). The CDR3 coding sequence is TGTGCCAGCAGCTTTAGTAATGGGCTTTCGTACTTC. This sequence encodes CASSFSNGLSYF.

This sequence joins TRBV7-3 and TRBJ2-5, with 9 positions matching TRBD1. The CDR3 consists of 13 residues. Germline CDR1 reads SGHTA; CDR2 reads FQGTGA. Losses at the gene ends were 5 bases for V and 4 bases for J; bases not matched to a gene: 2. This chain's CDR3 is CASSMDRGETQYF. The CDR3, as DNA: TGTGCCAGCAGCATGGACAGGGGAGAGACCCAGTACTTC.

J is TRBJ1-4 and V is TRBV11-2; 7 bases match TRBD1. This CDR3 has 14 amino acids. Per the germline V gene, CDR1 is SGHAT and CDR2 is FQNNGV. J lost 5 bases, V lost 3 bases, and 3 bases had no gene match. In DNA, the CDR3 is TGTGCCAGCAGCTTGGGGACAGTCAATGAAAAACTGTTTTTT. Protein: CASSLGTVNEKLFF.

The chain joins TRBV7-9 to TRBJ2-2; a possible D gene is TRBD2 (7 bases). The CDR3 covers 15 residues. In germline, CDR1 is SEHNR, CDR2 FQNEAQ (reference sequence). V was shortened by 5 bases and J by 4 bases, with 14 bases between the two germline ends. CDR3 sequence (DNA): TGTGCCAGCAGCCGGGGGGCAAGTCGCACCGGGGAGCTGTTTTTT. It is translated as CASSRGASRTGELFF.

The chain joins TRBV27 to TRBJ1-5; no clear D. Germline CDR1 MNHEY, CDR2 SMNVEV (reference sequence). The CDR3 has 14 amino acids. The V end was cut by 2 bases, the J end by 5 bases, with 10 bases between. CDR3 region: CASSLLGGHQPQHF. In nucleotides, the CDR3 is TGTGCCAGCAGTTTACTTGGTGGCCATCAGCCCCAGCATTTT.

This clone occurred a few times. The chain recombines TRBV7-9 with TRBJ2-7; D is ambiguous. This CDR3 has 11 residues. Germline loops: CDR1 SEHNR, CDR2 FQNEAQ (reference sequence). Trimming removed 5 bases from V and 7 bases from J, with 9 bases in between. CDR3 DNA: TGTGCCAGCAGCGATTCCGGGGAGCAGTACTTC. Translation: CASSDSGEQYF.

This clone was seen just once. This chain links TRBV7-6 with TRBJ2-1, with D possibly TRBD2 on 6 matching bases. Germline lookup yields CDR1 SGHVS and CDR2 FNYEAQ. The CDR3 contains 13 residues. The ends were cut back, 3 bases at V and 7 bases at J, with 10 bases in the middle. The chain's CDR3 is CASSFGGLNEQFF. The CDR3 DNA is TGTGCCAGCAGCTTTGGAGGGTTGAATGAGCAGTTCTTC.

This chain links TRBV10-1 with TRBJ2-3; 10 bases are a match to TRBD2. The germline V gene has CDR1 WNHNN and CDR2 SYGVQD (reference sequence). Trimming removed 11 bases from V and 5 bases from J; junction bases left unmatched: 10. The CDR3 spans 14 residues. CDR3 nucleotides: TGCGCCGGACAAGCGGGAGGGCCCGAAGATACGCAGTATTTT. This encodes CAGQAGGPEDTQYF.

The V call is TRBV5-1, the J call TRBJ2-3, with 9 bases lining up with TRBD2. The germline V gene has CDR1 SGHRS and CDR2 YFSETQ. The length of the CDR3 is 14 residues. The V gene end was trimmed by 1 base and the J gene end by 4 bases; junction bases not matched to a gene: 1. The CDR3 region is CASSLIAGADTQYF. As DNA, the CDR3 is TGCGCCAGCAGCTTGATAGCGGGAGCAGATACGCAGTATTTT. The full variable domain, in which reference TRBV5-1 and TRBJ2-3 provide the parts outside the CDR3, is KAGVTQTPRYLIKTRGQQVTLSCSPISGHRSVSWYQQTPGQGLQFLFEYFSETQRNKGNFPGRFSGRQFSNSRSEMNVSTLELGDSALYLCASSLIAGADTQYFGPGTRLTVL.

The V call is TRBV27, the J call TRBJ2-3; 7 bases match TRBD2. The CDR3 spans 16 residues. Per the germline V gene, CDR1 is MNHEY and CDR2 is SMNVEV (reference sequence). J lost 0 bases, V lost 6 bases, and 9 bases had no gene match. The CDR3 region is CASRGEGGLSTDTQYF. As DNA, the CDR3 is TGTGCCAGCAGGGGGGAGGGTGGGTTAAGCACAGATACGCAGTATTTT.